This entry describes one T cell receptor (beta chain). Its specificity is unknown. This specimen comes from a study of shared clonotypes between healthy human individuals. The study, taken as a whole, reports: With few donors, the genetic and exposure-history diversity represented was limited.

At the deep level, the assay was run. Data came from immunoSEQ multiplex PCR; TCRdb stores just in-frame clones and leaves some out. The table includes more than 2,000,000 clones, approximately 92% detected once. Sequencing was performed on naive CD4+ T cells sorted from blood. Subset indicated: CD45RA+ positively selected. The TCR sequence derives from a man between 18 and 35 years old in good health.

Written as DNA, the CDR3 is TGTGCCAGCAGCCTAGAACCGGCTAACTATGGCTACACCTTC. Protein sequence: CASSLEPANYGYTF. The rearrangement joins TRBV5-4 to TRBJ1-2, with no clear D. Trimming shortened V by 4 bases and J by 0 bases, and 10 bases separated the two germline ends. Looked up from germline, CDR1 is SGHNT and CDR2 is YYREEE (reference sequence). There are 14 residues in the CDR3.